Presented here are 27 T cell receptor beta chains from one specimen sequenced in a study of blood T cell repertoires in COVID-19. Profiling relied on immunoSEQ multiplex PCR, and the TCRdb table lists in-frame clones only, not all of them. There are about 210,000 clones in the sample; roughly 84% occur only once, and over 2% lies in the top ten. Sequences were obtained from peripheral blood. These receptors were taken from a man aged 35-49 years who had recovered from COVID-19.

V and J are TRBV4-3 and TRBJ1-5; maybe TRBD1 (6 bases). The V gene lost 1 base and the J gene lost 5 bases, with 12 bases spanning the gap. In germline, CDR1 is LGHNA, CDR2 YSLEER. The CDR3 spans 15 residues. The CDR3 bases are TGCGCCAGCAGCCAAGCGGGCAGGACAGATCAGCCCCAGCATTTT. Amino acid sequence: CASSQAGRTDQPQHF.

The V and J genes are TRBV12-3 or TRBV12-4 and TRBJ2-1; 7 bases line up with TRBD2. The V gene end was trimmed by 4 bases and the J gene end by 6 bases; junction bases not matched to a gene: 0. This CDR3 is built from 12 residues. The CDR3 spells CASSWGGNEQFF. In DNA form, the CDR3 reads TGTGCCAGCAGTTGGGGGGGCAATGAGCAGTTCTTC.

This sequence joins TRBV5-7 and TRBJ1-5; D gene unclear. TRBV5-7 is classed as an ORF, of uncertain function. This CDR3 has 19 residues. Trimming took off 4 bases at V and 0 bases at J, with 23 bases between the two ends. For the CDR3, the DNA is TGTGCCAGCAGCCCCCGGGAATACGGCGTTCTACTTAGCAATCAGCCCCAGCATTTT. This codes for CASSPREYGVLLSNQPQHF.

This rearrangement joins TRBV2 to TRBJ2-3; perhaps TRBD1 as D (7 bases). Trimming stripped 2 bases from V and 5 bases from J, with 11 bases between. CDR3 length equals 14 residues. Germline CDR1 is SNHLY and CDR2 is FYNNEI. CDR3: CASSEFRGVDTQYF. The CDR3 DNA sequence: TGTGCCAGCAGTGAATTCAGGGGGGTAGATACGCAGTATTTT.

This clone has only one observation. The rearrangement joins TRBV7-9 to TRBJ2-1, with D perhaps TRBD1 (7 bases). The V and J ends lost 5 bases and 9 bases respectively, with 17 bases between them. The CDR3 has 14 amino acids. The germline V gene encodes CDR1 SEHNR and CDR2 FQNEAQ (reference sequence). The CDR3 nucleotides read TGTGCCAGCAGCCTGACAGGGTTGGGAGGTGAGCAGTTCTTC. Protein: CASSLTGLGGEQFF.

J is TRBJ2-7 and V is TRBV30; 9 bases match TRBD1. Germline trimming cut 3 bases from V and 12 bases from J; bases unmatched to any gene: 6. This CDR3 comprises 11 residues. Germline lookup yields CDR1 GTSNPN and CDR2 SVGIG (reference sequence). The CDR3 loop is CAWSPNRGPYF. The CDR3, as DNA: TGTGCCTGGAGCCCCAACAGGGGGCCGTACTTC. Variable domain in full (rest from reference TRBV30 and TRBJ2-7): SQTIHQWPATLVQPVGSPLSLECTVEGTSNPNLYWYRQAAGRGLQLLFYSVGIGQISSEVPQNLSASRPQDRQFILSSKKLLLSDSGFYLCAWSPNRGPYFGPGTRLTVT.

The chain links TRBV6-5 to TRBJ1-2; D unresolved. Germline lookup yields CDR1 MNHEY and CDR2 SVGAGI. The V gene lost 6 bases and the J gene lost 7 bases, with 15 bases spanning the gap. CDR3 length equals 13 residues. CDR3 nucleotides: TGTGCCAGCAGCCGGGGAGGGCCTATTGGCTACACCTTC. Protein product: CASSRGGPIGYTF.

The chain links TRBV6-5 to TRBJ2-7; D is possibly TRBD1 (5 bases). Per germline, CDR1 MNHEY and CDR2 SVGAGI. The V end was cut by 4 bases, the J end by 10 bases, with 11 bases between. CDR3 length equals 11 residues. For the CDR3, the DNA is TGTGCCAGCAGTTGGGCAGGGTTACAGTACTTC. Protein sequence: CASSWAGLQYF.

This clone has a single count. This chain links TRBV27 with TRBJ2-7; a weak D match, TRBD1 (6 bases). The CDR3 has 12 amino acids. The V end lost 3 bases, the J end lost 6 bases, and 9 bases lay between the germline ends. CDR1 MNHEY and CDR2 SMNVEV come from the germline V gene (reference sequence). CDR3 nucleotide sequence: TGTGCCAGCAGTTTTGGGGGCGGCGAGCAGTACTTC. It encodes CASSFGGGEQYF.

V and J are TRBV6-2 or TRBV6-3 and TRBJ1-4; D remains ambiguous. From germline, CDR1 is MNHEY and CDR2 SVGEGT. With 5 bases removed from V and 7 bases from J, the gap between germline ends came to 17 bases. The length of the CDR3 is 15 residues. For the CDR3, the DNA is TGTGCCAGCAGTCCGTCCGGCTCGACGGGTGAAAAACTGTTTTTT. Translation gives CASSPSGSTGEKLFF.

The J gene is TRBJ2-1, the V gene TRBV10-3; 8 bases are shared with TRBD2. Germline V gene lookup returns CDR1 ENHRY and CDR2 SYGVKD. CDR3 length: 18 residues. The V and J ends lost 0 bases and 0 bases, in that order; junction bases with no gene match: 7. CDR3 loop: CAISESRTSPSSYNEQFF. The CDR3 DNA reads as TGTGCCATCAGTGAGTCCCGGACTAGCCCTAGCTCCTACAATGAGCAGTTCTTC.

This sequence joins TRBV6-6 and TRBJ1-1, with D unclear. Trimming took off 3 bases at V and 1 base at J, with 9 bases between the two ends. This CDR3 region has 14 residues. The V gene's germline CDR1 is MNHNY and CDR2 SVGAGI (reference sequence). The CDR3: CASSYSPGNTEAFF. CDR3 DNA sequence: TGTGCCAGCAGTTATTCCCCAGGGAACACTGAAGCTTTCTTT.

This sequence joins TRBV10-3 and TRBJ1-1, with a tentative D call TRBD1 (5 bases). The germline CDR1 and CDR2 sequences are ENHRY and SYGVKD. CDR3 length equals 13 residues. Trimming cost V 8 bases and J 1 base, with 11 bases left between them. CDR3 DNA sequence: TGTGCCATCTGGGGAACAGGGAACACTGAAGCTTTCTTT. The encoded protein is CAIWGTGNTEAFF.

V and J are TRBV6-6 and TRBJ1-2; D is unclear. Germline V lookup: CDR1 MNHNY, CDR2 SVGAGI (reference sequence). V was cut by 0 bases and J by 7 bases, with 12 bases left in between. CDR3 length: 14 residues. This chain's CDR3 is CASSYSASFFGYTF. As DNA, the CDR3 is TGTGCCAGCAGTTACTCCGCGTCGTTTTTTGGCTACACCTTC.

CDR3: CASSKQGTGGNSPLHF. The CDR3 DNA follows: TGTGCCAGCAGTAAACAAGGGACAGGGGGGAATTCACCCCTCCACTTT. The chain uses TRBV2 and TRBJ1-6; 11 bases map to TRBD1. The trim removed 5 bases at V and 7 bases at J, leaving 7 bases unmatched. The length of the CDR3 is 16 residues. The V gene's germline CDR1 is SNHLY and CDR2 FYNNEI.

V usage is TRBV18 and J usage is TRBJ2-1, with a weak D call TRBD1 (6 bases). The CDR3 runs to 15 residues. The V end was cut by 2 bases, the J end by 7 bases, with 15 bases between. In germline, CDR1 is KGHSH, CDR2 LQKENI. This CDR3 is CASSPKGDTVNEQFF. CDR3 nucleotide sequence: TGTGCCAGCTCACCAAAGGGGGACACTGTAAATGAGCAGTTCTTC.

The rearrangement joins TRBV5-1 to TRBJ2-1, with D maybe TRBD2 (5 bases). Trimming cost V 6 bases and J 0 bases, with 19 bases left between them. Germline V gives CDR1 SGHRS, CDR2 YFSETQ. The CDR3 extends over 17 amino acids. CDR3 sequence (DNA): TGCGCCAGCAAAAAAATTAACTCGGGAAGCTCCTACAATGAGCAGTTCTTC. This gives the protein CASKKINSGSSYNEQFF.

This sequence joins TRBV5-4 and TRBJ1-2; no definite D call. The CDR3 sequence is 15 residues long. With 4 bases removed from V and 0 bases from J, the gap between germline ends came to 13 bases. CDR1 and CDR2 from the germline V gene are SGHNT and YYREEE (reference sequence). Written as DNA, the CDR3 is TGTGCCAGCAGCCCAGGTGCCCGTACTAACTATGGCTACACCTTC. Its translation is CASSPGARTNYGYTF.

The gene calls are TRBV10-3 and TRBJ1-2; 7 nucleotides line up with TRBD1. The CDR3 spans 15 residues. Trimming at V came to 7 bases and at J to 7 bases, leaving 15 bases not matched to a gene. Germline CDR1 reads ENHRY; CDR2 reads SYGVKD. The CDR3 loop is CAITQMETGWFGYTF. CDR3 in DNA: TGTGCCATCACCCAGATGGAGACAGGGTGGTTTGGCTACACCTTC.

The chain recombines TRBV19 with TRBJ1-1; TRBD1 is a possible D gene (5 bases). Trimming took 3 bases from V and 7 from J, leaving 21 bases between them. The CDR3 consists of 16 residues. Germline CDR1 reads LNHDA; CDR2 reads SQIVND (reference sequence). CDR3 in DNA: TGTGCCAGTAGTATCCCCAGGGTAGTTGCCATTGATGAAGCTTTCTTT. Its translation is CASSIPRVVAIDEAFF.

The genes are TRBV4-3 and TRBJ2-5; 8 bases map to TRBD1. Germline CDR1 reads LGHNA; CDR2 reads YSLEER. After removal of 8 bases from V and 2 bases from J, the junction contained 4 bases not matched to a gene. There are 13 residues in the CDR3. The CDR3 nucleotides read TGCGCCAGCGCAGGGGGCTTACAAGAGACCCAGTACTTC. The encoded protein is CASAGGLQETQYF.

J is TRBJ1-1 and V is TRBV4-1; 11 nucleotides align to TRBD1. Per the germline V gene, CDR1 is MGHRA and CDR2 is YSYEKL. With V trimmed by 3 bases and J by 6 bases, 18 bases remained unmatched. The CDR3 length is 19 residues. The chain's CDR3 is CASSQGRRDRGTTGPEAFF. The CDR3 DNA is TGCGCCAGCAGCCAGGGACGCCGGGACAGGGGGACGACTGGGCCTGAAGCTTTCTTT.

DNA for the CDR3: TGTGCCAGCAGCTTATTCCCGAGATACGAGCAGTACTTC. As protein: CASSLFPRYEQYF. J is TRBJ2-7 and V is TRBV11-3; D ambiguous. Trimming pared 2 bases from V and 4 bases from J, leaving 9 bases between. Per germline, CDR1 SGHNT and CDR2 YENEEA. This CDR3 spans 13 amino acids. Full variable domain (outside the CDR3, taken from reference TRBV11-3 and TRBJ2-7): EAGVVQSPRYKIIEKKQPVAFWCNPISGHNTLYWYLQNLGQGPELLIRYENEEAVDDSQLPKDRFSAERLKGVDSTLKIQPAELGDSAVYLCASSLFPRYEQYFGPGTRLTVT.

The V gene is TRBV6-5, the J gene TRBJ1-1; 8 bases are a match to TRBD1. This CDR3 comprises 13 residues. V dropped 0 bases and J dropped 8; count of bases not matched to a gene: 2. Germline V gives CDR1 MNHEY, CDR2 SVGAGI. In DNA, the CDR3 is TGTGCCAGCAGTTACTCTAGACAGGGGGAAGCTTTCTTT. Its translation is CASSYSRQGEAFF.

This sequence joins TRBV5-4 and TRBJ2-1; possible D gene TRBD2, 6 bases. With 3 bases removed from V and 5 bases from J, the gap between germline ends came to 12 bases. Germline values: CDR1 SGHNT, CDR2 YYREEE (reference sequence). There are 14 residues in the CDR3. The chain's CDR3 is CASSSRTTDNEQFF. In DNA, the CDR3 is TGTGCCAGCAGCTCCCGGACTACCGACAATGAGCAGTTCTTC.

The V call is TRBV19, the J call TRBJ2-5, with 9 positions matching TRBD1. The CDR3 is made up of 15 amino acids. Germline CDR1 reads LNHDA; CDR2 reads SQIVND (reference sequence). V dropped 9 bases and J dropped 2; count of bases not matched to a gene: 10. CDR3 nucleotide sequence: TGTGCCAGCTTAACAACAGGGGGCGAGCAAGAGACCCAGTACTTC. This sequence encodes CASLTTGGEQETQYF.

The chain is built from TRBV29-1 and TRBJ2-5; a possible D gene is TRBD1 (6 bases). Germline CDR1 is SQVTM and CDR2 is ANQGSEA. Trimming took off 3 bases at V and 7 bases at J, with 15 bases between the two ends. CDR3 length equals 13 residues. The CDR3 DNA is TGCAGCGTTGAGAGACAGGAGGTCGGGACCCAGTACTTC. This translates into CSVERQEVGTQYF. Full variable domain (remainder filled in from reference TRBV29-1 and TRBJ2-5): SAVISQKPSRDICQRGTSLTIQCQVDSQVTMMFWYRQQPGQSLTLIATANQGSEATYESGFVIDKFPISRPNLTFSTLTVSNMSPEDSSIYLCSVERQEVGTQYFGPGTRLLVL.